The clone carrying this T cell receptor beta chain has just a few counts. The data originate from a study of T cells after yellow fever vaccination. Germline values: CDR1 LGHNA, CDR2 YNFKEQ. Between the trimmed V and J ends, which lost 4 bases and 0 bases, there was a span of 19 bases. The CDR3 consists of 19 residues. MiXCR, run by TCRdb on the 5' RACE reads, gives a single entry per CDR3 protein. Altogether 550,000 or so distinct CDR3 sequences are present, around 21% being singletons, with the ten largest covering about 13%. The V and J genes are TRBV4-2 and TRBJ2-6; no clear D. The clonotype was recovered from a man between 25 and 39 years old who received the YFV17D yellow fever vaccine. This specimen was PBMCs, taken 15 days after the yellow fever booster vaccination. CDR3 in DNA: TGTGCCAGCAGCCCCGGACGCGGCGGTGTCGTCTCTGGGGCCAACGTCCTGACTTTC. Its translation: CASSPGRGGVVSGANVLTF.